This T cell receptor (beta chain) was retrieved from a study of blood T cells in healthy people across ages. Broader study findings: Observed TCR beta diversity per million T cells went down as age went up. This fall followed a roughly linear course with age. Long-lived and aged donors differed, with more naive CD4+ cells and higher diversity in the long-lived.

In germline, CDR1 is LGHDT, CDR2 YNNKEL (reference sequence). J was trimmed by 10 bases and V by 1 base; bases with no gene match: 4. The CDR3 runs 14 residues. Next came a second PCR, run for about 7 to 12 cycles, which used a sample-barcoded 5' primer along with a J-beta primer mix. The study obtained at least 3 million CDR3-containing paired-end reads from every sample. A single record per CDR3 protein comes from TCRdb applying MiXCR to the 5' RACE reads. The sample lists around 780,000 distinct CDR3 sequences; approximately 60% were seen once. Remarks on this clonotype: The antigen remains undetermined.

The chain couples TRBV3-1 to TRBJ2-1, with 10 bases lining up with TRBD2. Material: blood. The TCR originated in a man between 35 and 55 years old in good health. The CDR3 loop reads CASSQGLAGEEQFF. CDR3 nucleotide sequence: TGTGCCAGCAGCCAAGGTCTAGCGGGGGAAGAGCAGTTCTTC.